This record looks at one T cell receptor beta chain sequence and its context. The antigen is undetermined. Replicate PCRs run on sorted subsets employed around 200 ng DNA, approximately 30,000 T cell genomes. Sequencing used immunoSEQ multiplex PCR; TCRdb keeps in-frame clones, though not all of them. The sample lists fewer than 2.5 million clones; more than 85% were seen once. This record comes from a study of shared clonotypes between healthy human individuals. Per the germline V gene, CDR1 is SEHNR and CDR2 is FQNEAQ (reference sequence). CDR3 length equals 15 residues. V was shortened by 5 bases and J by 9 bases, with 20 bases between the two germline ends. Study observations and caveats: Larger estimated richness was generally recorded for naive subsets relative to memory subsets. Enrolling few donors narrowed the genetic and exposure-history diversity that was represented. The naive CD4 repertoires of a handful of donors were compared, and around 4.9% of clonotypes were shared.

The clonotype originates from a man between 18 and 35 years old in good health. Some clones in this sample may be carry-over from other donors' samples. This chain uses TRBV7-9 with TRBJ2-1; tentative D call: TRBD2 (5 bases). The sequencing input was naive CD4+ T cells from PBMCs. The subset was: CD45RA+ positively selected. The CDR3 is CASSPVRVEDPEQFF. The DNA for the CDR3 is TGTGCCAGCAGCCCTGTGAGGGTGGAGGATCCTGAGCAGTTCTTC.